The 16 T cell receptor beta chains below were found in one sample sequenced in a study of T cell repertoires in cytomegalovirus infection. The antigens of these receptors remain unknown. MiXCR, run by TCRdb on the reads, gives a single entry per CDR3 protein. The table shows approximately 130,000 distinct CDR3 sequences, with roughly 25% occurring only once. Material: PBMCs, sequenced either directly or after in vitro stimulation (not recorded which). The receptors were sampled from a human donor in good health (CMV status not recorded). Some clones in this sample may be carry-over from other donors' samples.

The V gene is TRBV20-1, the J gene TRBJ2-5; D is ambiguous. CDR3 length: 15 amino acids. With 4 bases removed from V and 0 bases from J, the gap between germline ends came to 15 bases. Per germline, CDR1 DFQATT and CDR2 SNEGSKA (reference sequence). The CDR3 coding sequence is TGCAGTGCTACCCGACTTGCGGTGTACCAAGAGACCCAGTACTTC. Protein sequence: CSATRLAVYQETQYF.

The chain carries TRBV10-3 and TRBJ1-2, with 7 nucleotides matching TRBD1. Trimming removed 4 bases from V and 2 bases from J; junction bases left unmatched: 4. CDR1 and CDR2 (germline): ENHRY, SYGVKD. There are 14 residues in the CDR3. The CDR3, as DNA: TGTGCCATCAGTGGGGACAGAGAGAACTATGGCTACACCTTC. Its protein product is CAISGDRENYGYTF.

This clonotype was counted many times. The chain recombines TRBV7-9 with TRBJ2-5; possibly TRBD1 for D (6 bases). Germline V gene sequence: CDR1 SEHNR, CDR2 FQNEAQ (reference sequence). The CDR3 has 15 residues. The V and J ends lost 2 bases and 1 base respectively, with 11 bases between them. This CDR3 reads CASSLRGQIQETQYF. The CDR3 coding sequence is TGTGCCAGCAGCTTACGCGGACAGATCCAAGAGACCCAGTACTTC.

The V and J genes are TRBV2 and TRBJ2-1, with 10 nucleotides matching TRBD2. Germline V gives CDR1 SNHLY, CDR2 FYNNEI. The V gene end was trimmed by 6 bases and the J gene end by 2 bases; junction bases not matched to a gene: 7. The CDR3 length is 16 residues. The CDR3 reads CASSEESGRAYNEQFF. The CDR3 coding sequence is TGTGCCAGCAGCGAGGAGAGCGGGAGGGCCTACAATGAGCAGTTCTTC.

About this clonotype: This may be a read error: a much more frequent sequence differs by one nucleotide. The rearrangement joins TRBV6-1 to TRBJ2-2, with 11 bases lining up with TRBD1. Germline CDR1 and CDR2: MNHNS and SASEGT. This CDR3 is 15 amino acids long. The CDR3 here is CARSLGQGGGGELFF. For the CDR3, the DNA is TGTGCCCGCAGTTTGGGACAGGGGGGGGGCGGGGAGCTGTTTTTT.

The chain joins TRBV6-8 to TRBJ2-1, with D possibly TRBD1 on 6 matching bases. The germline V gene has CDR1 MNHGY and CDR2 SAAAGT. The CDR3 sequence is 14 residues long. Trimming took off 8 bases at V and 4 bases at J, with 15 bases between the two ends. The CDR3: CASSFSRGYNEQFF. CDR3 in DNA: TGTGCCAGCTCCTTTAGCAGGGGATACAATGAGCAGTTCTTC.

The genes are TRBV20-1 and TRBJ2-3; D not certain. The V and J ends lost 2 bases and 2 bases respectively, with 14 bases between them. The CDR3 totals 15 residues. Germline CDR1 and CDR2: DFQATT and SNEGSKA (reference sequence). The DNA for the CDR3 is TGCAGTGCTAGACCCCTGGCTATTTTCACAGATACGCAGTATTTT. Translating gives CSARPLAIFTDTQYF.

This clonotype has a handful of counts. The DNA of the CDR3 is TGTGCCAGTAGTATAGAGCTAGCGGGAGGCACCTACAATGAGCAGTTCTTC. Translation gives CASSIELAGGTYNEQFF. This sequence joins TRBV19 and TRBJ2-1; 11 bases line up with TRBD2. V shed 0 bases, J shed 2 bases, and the junction held 3 bases outside the gene matches. The V gene's germline CDR1 is LNHDA and CDR2 SQIVND (reference sequence). The CDR3 sequence is 17 residues long.

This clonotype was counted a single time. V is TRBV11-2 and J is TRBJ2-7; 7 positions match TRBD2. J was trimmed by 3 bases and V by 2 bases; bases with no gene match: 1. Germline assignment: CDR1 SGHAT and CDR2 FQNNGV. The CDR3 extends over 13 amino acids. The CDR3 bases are TGTGCCAGCAGCTTACAGCGGGGCTACGAGCAGTACGTC. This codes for CASSLQRGYEQYV.

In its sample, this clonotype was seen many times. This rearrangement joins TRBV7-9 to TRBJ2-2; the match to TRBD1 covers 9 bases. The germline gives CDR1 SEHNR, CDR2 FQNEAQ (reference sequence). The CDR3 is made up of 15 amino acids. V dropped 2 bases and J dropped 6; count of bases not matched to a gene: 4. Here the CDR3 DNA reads TGTGCCAGCAGCTTAAAGAGACAGGGGGCCGGGGAGCTGTTTTTT. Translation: CASSLKRQGAGELFF.

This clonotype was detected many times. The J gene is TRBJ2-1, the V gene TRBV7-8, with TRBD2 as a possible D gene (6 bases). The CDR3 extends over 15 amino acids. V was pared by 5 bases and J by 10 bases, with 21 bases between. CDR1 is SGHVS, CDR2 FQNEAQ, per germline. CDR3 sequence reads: CASSLRLVPSPEQFF. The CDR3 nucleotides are TGTGCCAGCAGCCTACGACTAGTCCCTTCCCCCGAGCAGTTCTTC.

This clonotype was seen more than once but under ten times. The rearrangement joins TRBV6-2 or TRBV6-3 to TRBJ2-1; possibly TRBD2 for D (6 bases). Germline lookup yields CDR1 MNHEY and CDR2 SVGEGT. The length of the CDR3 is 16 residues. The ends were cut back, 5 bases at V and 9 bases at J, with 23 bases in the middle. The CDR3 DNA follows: TGTGCCAGCAGTCTAGGGGCCGGAGGGTGGGGCGGTGAGCAGTTCTTC. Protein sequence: CASSLGAGGWGGEQFF.

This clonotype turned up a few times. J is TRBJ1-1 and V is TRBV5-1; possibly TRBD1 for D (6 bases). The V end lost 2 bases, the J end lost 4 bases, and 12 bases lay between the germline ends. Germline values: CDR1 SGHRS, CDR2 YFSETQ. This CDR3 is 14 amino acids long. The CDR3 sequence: CASSLIGRGTEAFF. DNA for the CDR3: TGCGCCAGCAGCTTAATCGGCAGGGGCACTGAAGCTTTCTTT.

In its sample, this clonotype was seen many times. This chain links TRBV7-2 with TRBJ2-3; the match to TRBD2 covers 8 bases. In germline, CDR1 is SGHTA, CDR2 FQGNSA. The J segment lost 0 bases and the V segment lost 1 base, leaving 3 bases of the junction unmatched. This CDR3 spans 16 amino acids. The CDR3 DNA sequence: TGTGCCAGCAGCTTAGATCCGGGAGGGAGCACAGATACGCAGTATTTT. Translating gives CASSLDPGGSTDTQYF.

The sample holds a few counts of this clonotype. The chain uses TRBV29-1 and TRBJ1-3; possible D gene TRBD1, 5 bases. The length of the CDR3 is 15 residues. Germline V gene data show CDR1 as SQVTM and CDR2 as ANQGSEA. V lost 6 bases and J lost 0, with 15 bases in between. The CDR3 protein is CSVAGAGSSGNTIYF. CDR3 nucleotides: TGCAGCGTGGCAGGAGCAGGGAGCTCTGGAAACACCATATATTTT.

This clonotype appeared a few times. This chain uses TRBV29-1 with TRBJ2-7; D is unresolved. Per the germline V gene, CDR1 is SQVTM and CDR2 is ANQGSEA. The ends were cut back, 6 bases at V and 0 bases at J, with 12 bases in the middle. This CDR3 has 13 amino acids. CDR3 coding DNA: TGCAGCGTAGTTAGAGAAAGCTCCTACGAGCAGTACTTC. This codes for CSVVRESSYEQYF.